A selection of T cell receptor beta chains follows, all from one sample in a study of T cell changes during pregnancy in multiple sclerosis. Measured with immunoSEQ multiplex PCR; TCRdb has only the in-frame clones, and not every one. The table lists some 30,000 clones, about nine tenths of them singletons. This specimen consisted of CD8+ T cells from peripheral blood mononuclear cells, obtained in the third trimester of pregnancy. The source of these receptors is a female donor with multiple sclerosis, enrolled in a pregnancy study. Both conserved end residues are part of each CDR3. A D gene is named only where the DNA matches it firmly. The size field is filled for only some rows; it gives once, few, many or a size class.

>-|TRBV28|TRBJ1-3|-
TGTGCCAGCAGTTTAGGCAGGCCTGCTGGAAACACCATATATTTT
CASSLGRPAGNTIYF
>-|TRBV6-1|TRBJ2-7|-
TGTGCCAGCATTGGCAAATCCTACGAGCAGTACTTC
CASIGKSYEQYF
>once|TRBV30|TRBJ1-3|-
TGTGCCTGGAGCCCGTACAGTCTCTCTGGAAACACCATATATTTT
CAWSPYSLSGNTIYF
>-|TRBV19|TRBJ2-7|-
TGTGCCACAACCGGAGGCTCCCTGAGCTCCTACGAGCAGTACTTC
CATTGGSLSSYEQYF
>few|TRBV7-9|TRBJ2-2|-
TGTGCCAGCAGGCCTCTAGGGGCCACCGGGGAGCTGTTTTTT
CASRPLGATGELFF
>-|TRBV27|TRBJ2-7|TRBD1
TGTGCCAGCAGTCTAGGGACAGGCTCCTACGAGCAGTACTTC
CASSLGTGSYEQYF
>-|TRBV15|TRBJ2-7|TRBD2
TGTGCCACCAGCAGAGGACTAGCGGTGAGCTACGAGCAGTACTTC
CATSRGLAVSYEQYF
>-|TRBV9|TRBJ2-7|TRBD1
TGTGCCAGCAGCCACGGCCGGGACAGAGGCTACGAGCAGTACTTC
CASSHGRDRGYEQYF
>-|TRBV7-9|TRBJ1-2|TRBD1
TGTGCCAGCAGCCAGGGACAGGGGGGTTCTGGCTACACCTTC
CASSQGQGGSGYTF
>-|TRBV27|TRBJ2-1|TRBD2
TGTGCCAGCAGTTCCTGGACTAGCGGGGGGGCACGGGAGCAGTTCTTC
CASSSWTSGGAREQFF
>-|TRBV4-1|TRBJ1-2|-
TGCGCCAGCAGCCAAGTTCCCTTGAGGGGCTACACCTTC
CASSQVPLRGYTF
>-|TRBV4-1|TRBJ2-3|-
TGCGCCAGCAGCCCGGCTTCGGGGGGCCCAGATCATAGCACAGATACGCAGTATTTT
CASSPASGGPDHSTDTQYF
>-|TRBV12-5|TRBJ1-2|-
TGTGCTAGTGGTTTATCCCCGGGTCTTCTCTCGAGGTATGGCTACACCTTC
CASGLSPGLLSRYGYTF
>-|TRBV2|TRBJ2-1|-
TGTGCCAACCTACTAGGCAATGAGCAGTTCTTC
CANLLGNEQFF
>-|TRBV28|TRBJ1-1|TRBD1
TGTGCCAGCAGTTTAGGGACAGTGAACACTGAAGCTTTCTTT
CASSLGTVNTEAFF
>-|TRBV28|TRBJ2-7|TRBD2
TGTGCCAGCAGTTTATTTACTAGCGGGAGTGGCGAGCAGTACTTC
CASSLFTSGSGEQYF
>few|TRBV5-6|TRBJ2-7|-
TGTGCCAGCAGCTTGTTAGAGGGTTCCTACGAGCAGTACTTC
CASSLLEGSYEQYF
>-|TRBV27|TRBJ1-6|-
TGTGCCAGCACCCAGGGTTGGAATTCACCCCTCCACTTT
CASTQGWNSPLHF
>-|TRBV10-3|TRBJ1-2|-
TGTGCCATCAGTGCGTCTACGGCAGGGTATGGCTACACCTTC
CAISASTAGYGYTF
>-|TRBV5-1|TRBJ2-1|TRBD2
TGCGCCAGCAGCTTGGAGTTGTGGACTAGCGGGAGGGATGAGCAGTTCTTC
CASSLELWTSGRDEQFF
>-|TRBV6-5|TRBJ2-1|-
TGTGCCAGCAGTTGGGGAGACAATGAGCAGTTCTTC
CASSWGDNEQFF
>-|TRBV5-1|TRBJ1-2|-
TGCGCCAGCAGCTTACGGGGTGGGGATGGCTACACCTTC
CASSLRGGDGYTF
>-|TRBV28|TRBJ1-3|TRBD1
TGTGCCAGCAGTTTACTGGGACAGGCGAGCTCTGGAAACACCATATATTTT
CASSLLGQASSGNTIYF
>-|TRBV28|TRBJ2-1|TRBD2
TGTGCCAGCACCCAACTAGCGGATCTCTACAATGAGCAGTTCTTC
CASTQLADLYNEQFF
>-|TRBV9|TRBJ2-5|-
TGTGCCAGCAGCGTAGTTGGCTCAGAGACCCAGTACTTC
CASSVVGSETQYF
>-|TRBV4-1|TRBJ2-7|-
TGCGCCAGCAGCCAAGGTCTGAGCCTATCCTACGAGCAGTACTTC
CASSQGLSLSYEQYF
>-|TRBV6-6|TRBJ2-2|-
TGTGCCAGCAGTTCGGCAGGTCCCACCGGGGAGCTGTTTTTT
CASSSAGPTGELFF
>-|TRBV29-1|TRBJ2-7|TRBD1
TGCAGCGTTGAAGATCTAAACAGGGGTTACGAGCAGTACTTC
CSVEDLNRGYEQYF
>-|TRBV9|TRBJ1-1|TRBD1
TGTGCCAGCAGCGTACAGGGAGTAGACAGGGGTGAAGCTTTCTTT
CASSVQGVDRGEAFF
>-|TRBV9|TRBJ2-2|TRBD1
TGTGCCAGCAGCGCAGGACAGGTTGTTACTCACACCGGGGAGCTGTTTTTT
CASSAGQVVTHTGELFF
>-|TRBV5-8|TRBJ2-7|-
TGTGCCAGCAGCCCGGGGGATGTCTCCTACGAGCAGTACTTC
CASSPGDVSYEQYF
>-|TRBV27|TRBJ1-1|-
TGTGCCAGCAGTTTAGGTCAGGGGAGTGAAGCTTTCTTT
CASSLGQGSEAFF
>-|TRBV27|TRBJ1-2|-
TGTGCCAGCAGTCTCACCTCAGGGGATGGCTACACCTTC
CASSLTSGDGYTF
>few|TRBV28|TRBJ1-5|-
TGTGCCCACACCTCTGTCGGGGGGCGGTGGCAGCCCCAGCATTTT
CAHTSVGGRWQPQHF
>once|TRBV7-8|TRBJ2-7|TRBD1
TGTGCCATTCAGGGGGTTTCCTCCTACGAGCAGTACTTC
CAIQGVSSYEQYF
>-|TRBV7-8|TRBJ2-2|TRBD1
TGTGCCAGCAGCCTTTTTCCGACAGGGGGTAACACCGGGGAGCTGTTTTTT
CASSLFPTGGNTGELFF